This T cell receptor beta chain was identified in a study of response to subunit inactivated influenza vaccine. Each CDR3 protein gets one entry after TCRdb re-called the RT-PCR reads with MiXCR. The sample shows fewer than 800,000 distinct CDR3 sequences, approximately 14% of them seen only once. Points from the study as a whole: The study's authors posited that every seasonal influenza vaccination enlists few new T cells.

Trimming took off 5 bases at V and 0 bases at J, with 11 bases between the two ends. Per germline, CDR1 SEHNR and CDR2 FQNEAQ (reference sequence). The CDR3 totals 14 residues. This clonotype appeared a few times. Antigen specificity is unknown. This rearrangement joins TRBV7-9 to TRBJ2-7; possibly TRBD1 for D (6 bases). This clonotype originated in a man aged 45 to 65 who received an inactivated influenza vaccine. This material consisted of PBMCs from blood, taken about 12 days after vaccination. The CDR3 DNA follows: TGTGCCAGCAGCGGACGGACAGACTCCTACGAGCAGTACTTC. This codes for CASSGRTDSYEQYF.